This T cell receptor (beta chain) was obtained from a study of blood T cell repertoires in COVID-19. Study-wide background: Sites in the United States, Italy and Spain provided acute and convalescent COVID-19 samples. PBMCs, B-cell-depleted T cells, or T cells provided the cDNA or gDNA that made up the material.

The CDR3 runs 13 residues. V was shortened by 2 bases and J by 7 bases, with 8 bases between the two germline ends. Germline V CDR1 and CDR2: MRHNA, SNTAGT. Participants were placed into cohorts based on the clinical history they reported. The protocol was immunoSEQ multiplex PCR, while the TCRdb copy is restricted to in-frame clones and leaves out a portion. The data contain fewer than 300,000 clones, 70% to 90% of them singletons. Sample: PBMCs or T cells enriched from blood (not recorded which). This receptor was obtained from a woman in her twenties or thirties who had recovered from COVID-19. J is TRBJ2-2 and V is TRBV6-4; D call uncertain. The CDR3: CASSDMAHGELFF. CDR3 coding DNA: TGTGCCAGCAGTGACATGGCCCACGGGGAGCTGTTTTTT.